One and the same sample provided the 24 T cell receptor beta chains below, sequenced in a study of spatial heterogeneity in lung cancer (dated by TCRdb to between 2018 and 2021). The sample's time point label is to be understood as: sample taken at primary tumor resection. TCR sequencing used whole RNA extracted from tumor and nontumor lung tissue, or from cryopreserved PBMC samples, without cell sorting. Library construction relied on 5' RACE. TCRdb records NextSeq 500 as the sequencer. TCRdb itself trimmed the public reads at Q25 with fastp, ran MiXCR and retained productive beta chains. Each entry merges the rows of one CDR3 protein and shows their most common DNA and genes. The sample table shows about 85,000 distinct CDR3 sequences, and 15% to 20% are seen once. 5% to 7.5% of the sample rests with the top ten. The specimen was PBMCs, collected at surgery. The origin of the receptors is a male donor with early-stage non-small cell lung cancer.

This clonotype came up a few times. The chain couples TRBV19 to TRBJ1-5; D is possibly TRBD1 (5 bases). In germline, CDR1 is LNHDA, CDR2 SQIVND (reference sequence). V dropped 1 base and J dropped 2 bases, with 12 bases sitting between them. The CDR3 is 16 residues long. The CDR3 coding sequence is TGTGCCAGTAGTATAGGGCAGGGTACGGGCAATCAGCCCCAGCATTTT. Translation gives CASSIGQGTGNQPQHF.

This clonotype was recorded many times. CDR3 region: CASSLGRGLADTQYF. The CDR3 nucleotides read TGTGCCAGCAGCTTAGGCAGGGGGCTCGCAGATACGCAGTATTTT. This sequence joins TRBV7-9 and TRBJ2-3, with 8 bases fitting TRBD1. Trimming removed 1 base from V and 4 bases from J; junction bases left unmatched: 4. CDR3 size: 15 residues. In germline, CDR1 is SEHNR, CDR2 FQNEAQ (reference sequence).

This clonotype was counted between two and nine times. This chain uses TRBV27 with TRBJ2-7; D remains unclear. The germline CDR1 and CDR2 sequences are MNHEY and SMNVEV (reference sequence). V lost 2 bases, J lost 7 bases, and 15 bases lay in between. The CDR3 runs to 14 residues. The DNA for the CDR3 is TGTGCCAGCAGTTTAAGCCAGGTTTTTGGGGAGCAGTACTTC. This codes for CASSLSQVFGEQYF.

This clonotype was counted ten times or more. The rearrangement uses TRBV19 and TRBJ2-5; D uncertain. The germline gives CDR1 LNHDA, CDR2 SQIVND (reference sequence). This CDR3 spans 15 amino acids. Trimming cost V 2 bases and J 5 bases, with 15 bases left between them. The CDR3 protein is CASSIIGSPGETQYF. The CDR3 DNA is TGTGCCAGTAGTATAATTGGCAGTCCTGGGGAGACCCAGTACTTC.

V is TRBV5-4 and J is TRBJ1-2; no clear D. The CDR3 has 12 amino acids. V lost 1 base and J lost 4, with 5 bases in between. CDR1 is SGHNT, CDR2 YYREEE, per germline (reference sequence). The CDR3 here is CASSLFGYGYTF. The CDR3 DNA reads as TGTGCCAGCAGCTTGTTCGGCTATGGCTACACCTTC.

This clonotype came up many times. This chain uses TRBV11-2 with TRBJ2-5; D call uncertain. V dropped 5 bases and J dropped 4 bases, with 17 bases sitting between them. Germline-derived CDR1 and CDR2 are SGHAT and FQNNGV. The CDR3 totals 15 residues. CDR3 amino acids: CASSPHRPAGETQYF. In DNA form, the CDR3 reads TGTGCCAGCAGCCCCCATAGACCCGCTGGAGAGACCCAGTACTTC.

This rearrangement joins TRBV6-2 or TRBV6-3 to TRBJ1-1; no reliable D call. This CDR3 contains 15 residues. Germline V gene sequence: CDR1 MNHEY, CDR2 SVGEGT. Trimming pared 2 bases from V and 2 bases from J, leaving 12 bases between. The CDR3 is CASSYGGQPNTEAFF. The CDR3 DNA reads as TGTGCCAGCAGTTACGGCGGGCAGCCTAACACTGAAGCTTTCTTT.

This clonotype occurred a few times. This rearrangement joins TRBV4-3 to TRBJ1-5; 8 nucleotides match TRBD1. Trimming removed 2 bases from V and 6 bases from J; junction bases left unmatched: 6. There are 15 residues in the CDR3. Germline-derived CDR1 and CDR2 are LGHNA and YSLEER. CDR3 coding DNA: TGCGCCAGCAGCCAAAACACAGGGGGGAGTCAGCCCCAGCATTTT. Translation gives CASSQNTGGSQPQHF.

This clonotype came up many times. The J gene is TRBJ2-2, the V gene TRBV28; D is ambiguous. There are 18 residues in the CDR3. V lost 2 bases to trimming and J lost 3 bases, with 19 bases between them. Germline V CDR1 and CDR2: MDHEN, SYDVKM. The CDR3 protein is CASSLERPTNRYTGELFF. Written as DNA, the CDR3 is TGTGCCAGCAGTTTAGAGAGGCCCACGAACAGATACACCGGGGAGCTGTTTTTT.

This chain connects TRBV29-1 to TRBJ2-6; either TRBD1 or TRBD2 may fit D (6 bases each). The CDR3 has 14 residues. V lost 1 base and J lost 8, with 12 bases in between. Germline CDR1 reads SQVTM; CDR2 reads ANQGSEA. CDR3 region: CSVEGLGGPNVLTF. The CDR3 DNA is TGCAGCGTTGAAGGTCTCGGGGGCCCCAACGTCCTGACTTTC.

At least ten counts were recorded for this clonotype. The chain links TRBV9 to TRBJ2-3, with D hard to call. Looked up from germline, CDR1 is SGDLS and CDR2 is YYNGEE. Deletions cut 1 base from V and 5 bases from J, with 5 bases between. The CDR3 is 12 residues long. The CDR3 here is CASSVTIDTQYF. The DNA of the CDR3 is TGTGCCAGCAGCGTAACAATAGATACGCAGTATTTT. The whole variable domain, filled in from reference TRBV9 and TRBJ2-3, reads DSGVTQTPKHLITATGQRVTLRCSPRSGDLSVYWYQQSLDQGLQFLIQYYNGEERAKGNILERFSAQQFPDLHSELNLSSLELGDSALYFCASSVTIDTQYFGPGTRLTVL.

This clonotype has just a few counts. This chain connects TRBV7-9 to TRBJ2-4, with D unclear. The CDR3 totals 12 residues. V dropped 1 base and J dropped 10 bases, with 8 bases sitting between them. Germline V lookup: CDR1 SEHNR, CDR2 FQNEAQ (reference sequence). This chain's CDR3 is CASSLVREIQYF. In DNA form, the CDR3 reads TGTGCCAGCAGCTTAGTTCGAGAAATTCAGTACTTC. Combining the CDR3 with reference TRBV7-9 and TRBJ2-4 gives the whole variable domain DTGVSQNPRHKITKRGQNVTFRCDPISEHNRLYWYRQTLGQGPEFLTYFQNEAQLEKSRLLSDRFSAERPKGSFSTLEIQRTEQGDSAMYLCASSLVREIQYFGAGTRLSVL.

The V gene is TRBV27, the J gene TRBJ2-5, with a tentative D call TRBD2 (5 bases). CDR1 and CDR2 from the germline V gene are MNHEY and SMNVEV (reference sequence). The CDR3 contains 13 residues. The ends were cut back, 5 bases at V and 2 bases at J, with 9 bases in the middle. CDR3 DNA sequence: TGTGCCAGCAGTATGACGGGGCAAGAGACCCAGTACTTC. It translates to CASSMTGQETQYF.

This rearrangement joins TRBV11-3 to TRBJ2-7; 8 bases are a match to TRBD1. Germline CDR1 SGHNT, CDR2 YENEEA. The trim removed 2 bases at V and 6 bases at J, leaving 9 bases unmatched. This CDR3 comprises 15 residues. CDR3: CASSLPGQGAVEQYF. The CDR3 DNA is TGTGCCAGCAGCTTACCAGGACAGGGAGCCGTCGAGCAGTACTTC.

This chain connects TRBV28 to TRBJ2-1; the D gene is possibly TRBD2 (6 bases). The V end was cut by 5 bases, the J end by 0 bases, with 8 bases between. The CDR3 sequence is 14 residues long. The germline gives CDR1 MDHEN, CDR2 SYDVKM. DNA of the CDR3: TGTGCCAGCAGTCAGACTAGCTCCTACAATGAGCAGTTCTTC. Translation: CASSQTSSYNEQFF.

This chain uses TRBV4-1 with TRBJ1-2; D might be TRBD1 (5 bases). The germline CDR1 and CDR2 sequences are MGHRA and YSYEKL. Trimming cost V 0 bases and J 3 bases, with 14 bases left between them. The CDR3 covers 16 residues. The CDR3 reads CASSQDPAGKYYGYTF. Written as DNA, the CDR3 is TGCGCCAGCAGCCAAGATCCGGCAGGGAAATACTATGGCTACACCTTC.

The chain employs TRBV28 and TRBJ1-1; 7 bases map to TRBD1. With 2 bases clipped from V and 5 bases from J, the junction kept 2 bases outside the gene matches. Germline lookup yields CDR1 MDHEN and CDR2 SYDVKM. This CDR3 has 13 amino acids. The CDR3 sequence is CASSLRQGTEAFF. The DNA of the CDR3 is TGTGCCAGCAGTTTAAGACAGGGAACTGAAGCTTTCTTT.

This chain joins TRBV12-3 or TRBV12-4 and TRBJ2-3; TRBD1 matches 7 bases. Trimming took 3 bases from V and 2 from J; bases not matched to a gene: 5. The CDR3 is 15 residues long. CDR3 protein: CASSFGQADTDTQYF. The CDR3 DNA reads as TGTGCCAGCAGTTTCGGACAGGCCGACACAGATACGCAGTATTTT.

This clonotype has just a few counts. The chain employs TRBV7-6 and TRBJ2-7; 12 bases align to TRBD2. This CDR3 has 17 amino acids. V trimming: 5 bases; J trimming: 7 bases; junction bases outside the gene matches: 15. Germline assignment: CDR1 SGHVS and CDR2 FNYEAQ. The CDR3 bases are TGTGCCAGCAGCCCACAAACCCTACTAGCGGGAGGAGGTGAGCAGTACTTC. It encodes CASSPQTLLAGGGEQYF.

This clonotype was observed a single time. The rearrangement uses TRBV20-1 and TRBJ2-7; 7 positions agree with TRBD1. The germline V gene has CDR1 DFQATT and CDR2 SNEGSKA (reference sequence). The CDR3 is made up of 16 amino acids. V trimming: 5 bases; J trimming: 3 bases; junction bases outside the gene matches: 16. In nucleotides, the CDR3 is TGCAGTGCTGAGAACAGGGGTGGATTGATCGGCTACGAGCAGTACTTC. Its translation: CSAENRGGLIGYEQYF.

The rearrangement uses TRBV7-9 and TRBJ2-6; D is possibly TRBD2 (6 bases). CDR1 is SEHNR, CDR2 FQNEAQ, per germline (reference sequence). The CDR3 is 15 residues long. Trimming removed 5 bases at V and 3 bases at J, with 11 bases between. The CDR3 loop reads CASSPLGGGANVLTF. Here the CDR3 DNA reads TGTGCCAGCAGCCCCTTGGGGGGTGGGGCCAACGTCCTGACTTTC.

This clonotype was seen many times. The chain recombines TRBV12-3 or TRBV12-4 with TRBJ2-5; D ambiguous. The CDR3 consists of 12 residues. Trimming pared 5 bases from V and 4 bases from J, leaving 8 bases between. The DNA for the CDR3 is TGTGCCAGCAGTCCCCAGCGAGAGACCCAGTACTTC. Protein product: CASSPQRETQYF.

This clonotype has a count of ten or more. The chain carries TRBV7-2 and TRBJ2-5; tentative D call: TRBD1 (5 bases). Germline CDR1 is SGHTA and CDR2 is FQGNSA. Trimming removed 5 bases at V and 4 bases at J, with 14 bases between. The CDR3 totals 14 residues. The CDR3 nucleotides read TGTGCCAGCAGCCCCCGGACACGGAGAGAGACCCAGTACTTC. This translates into CASSPRTRRETQYF.

DNA for the CDR3: TGTGCCAGCTCCACGGGTAACTATGGCTACACCTTC. It encodes CASSTGNYGYTF. The rearrangement links TRBV18 to TRBJ1-2, with D unclear. Germline V lookup: CDR1 KGHSH, CDR2 LQKENI. This CDR3 is 12 amino acids long. Trimming stripped 6 bases from V and 1 base from J, with 6 bases between. Filled out from reference TRBV18 and TRBJ1-2, the complete variable domain reads NAGVMQNPRHLVRRRGQEARLRCSPMKGHSHVYWYRQLPEEGLKFMVYLQKENIIDESGMPKERFSAEFPKEGPSILRIQQVVRGDSAAYFCASSTGNYGYTFGSGTRLTVV.